One sample yielded the 20 T cell receptor beta chains listed below, sequenced in a study of blood T cell repertoires in COVID-19. The table came from immunoSEQ multiplex PCR; TCRdb's copy has only in-frame clones and leaves some out. Of approximately 200,000 clones detected, more than 85% appear once; the ten largest clones hold under 2.5%. The specimen sequenced was peripheral blood. These receptors came from a man aged 70 or older with active or convalescent COVID-19.

The rearrangement links TRBV29-1 to TRBJ2-3; possible D gene TRBD1, 6 bases. The CDR3 is 14 amino acids. V shed 4 bases and J shed 6 bases, with 17 bases lying between them. Germline loops: CDR1 SQVTM, CDR2 ANQGSEA. CDR3: CSVGGGLFADTQYF. The CDR3 DNA follows: TGCAGCGTTGGAGGGGGTCTATTTGCGGATACGCAGTATTTT.

V usage is TRBV30 and J usage is TRBJ1-1; a possible D gene is TRBD1 (5 bases). This CDR3 spans 12 amino acids. The V end was cut by 4 bases, the J end by 1 base, with 7 bases between. Germline loops: CDR1 GTSNPN, CDR2 SVGIG (reference sequence). The CDR3 DNA reads as TGTGCCTGGAAGCAGGGGAACACTGAAGCTTTCTTT. As protein: CAWKQGNTEAFF.

The chain uses TRBV9 and TRBJ2-7, with 8 bases fitting TRBD2. The CDR3 sequence is 12 residues long. Trimming removed 4 bases from V and 6 bases from J; junction bases left unmatched: 3. Germline V gene data show CDR1 as SGDLS and CDR2 as YYNGEE. CDR3 amino acids: CASSREGGEQYF. CDR3 nucleotide sequence: TGTGCCAGCAGCCGGGAGGGGGGCGAGCAGTACTTC.

This chain links TRBV6-6 with TRBJ2-3; the match to TRBD1 covers 10 bases. This CDR3 contains 15 residues. J gave up 6 bases and V 6 bases, and 9 bases lay outside the gene matches. Germline CDR1 and CDR2: MNHNY and SVGAGI (reference sequence). The CDR3: CASRDRGWAGDTQYF. As DNA, the CDR3 is TGTGCCAGCAGGGACAGGGGGTGGGCAGGCGATACGCAGTATTTT.

The V and J genes are TRBV27 and TRBJ1-1; D is unclear. The CDR3 length is 14 residues. The V and J ends lost 8 bases and 2 bases respectively, with 15 bases between them. Per germline, CDR1 MNHEY and CDR2 SMNVEV (reference sequence). The chain's CDR3 is CASRRRDVNTEAFF. DNA of the CDR3: TGTGCCAGCCGTCGCCGGGATGTCAACACTGAAGCTTTCTTT.

The genes are TRBV13 and TRBJ2-7; 10 nucleotides agree with TRBD2. There are 17 residues in the CDR3. Per germline, CDR1 PRHDT and CDR2 FYEKMQ (reference sequence). V dropped 5 bases and J dropped 2; count of bases not matched to a gene: 12. CDR3 in amino acids: CASSHTPTSGIPYEQYF. The CDR3, as DNA: TGTGCCAGCAGCCACACCCCTACTAGCGGGATCCCCTACGAGCAGTACTTC.

This sequence joins TRBV7-2 and TRBJ1-2, with 10 bases identical to TRBD1. CDR1 and CDR2 (germline): SGHTA, FQGNSA. The V and J ends lost 6 bases and 5 bases, in that order; junction bases with no gene match: 6. The CDR3 totals 14 residues. The CDR3 DNA sequence: TGTGCCAGCAGTCCGACAGGGGGCAGATATGGCTACACCTTC. Translated: CASSPTGGRYGYTF.

This rearrangement joins TRBV28 to TRBJ1-1; no firm D call. Trimming took 2 bases from V and 1 from J, leaving 11 bases between them. Germline V CDR1 and CDR2: MDHEN, SYDVKM. CDR3 length: 15 residues. CDR3 bases: TGTGCCAGCAGTTTACCTTCAGTGCCGAACACTGAAGCTTTCTTT. Its protein is CASSLPSVPNTEAFF.

The chain is built from TRBV6-6 and TRBJ2-1, with D maybe TRBD2 (6 bases). This CDR3 comprises 13 residues. Germline lookup yields CDR1 MNHNY and CDR2 SVGAGI (reference sequence). V gave up 0 bases and J gave up 8 bases, with 8 bases separating them. CDR3 in DNA: TGTGCCAGCAGTTACTCGTGGGACTATGAGCAGTTCTTC. Translating it yields CASSYSWDYEQFF.

This chain connects TRBV6-5 to TRBJ2-7, with 7 bases matching TRBD1. Germline V gene data show CDR1 as MNHEY and CDR2 as SVGAGI. V lost 6 bases, J lost 10 bases, and 12 bases stayed unmatched. The CDR3 totals 13 residues. CDR3 region: CASRKQGLPFQYF. CDR3 in DNA: TGTGCCAGCAGAAAACAGGGGCTTCCTTTTCAGTACTTC.

The rearrangement links TRBV7-9 to TRBJ2-2; 11 bases map to TRBD2. The CDR3 has 16 amino acids. V lost 4 bases, J lost 7 bases, and 8 bases stayed unmatched. Germline assignment: CDR1 SEHNR and CDR2 FQNEAQ (reference sequence). CDR3 DNA sequence: TGTGCCAGCAGCTCGTTAGCGGGGGGGCTCGGCGGGGAGCTGTTTTTT. It translates to CASSSLAGGLGGELFF.

This clone was detected only once. This chain joins TRBV28 and TRBJ1-5, with 7 nucleotides matching TRBD1. Germline trimming cut 6 bases from V and 2 bases from J; bases unmatched to any gene: 7. The CDR3 covers 15 residues. Germline values: CDR1 MDHEN, CDR2 SYDVKM. CDR3 protein: CASSRQGEGNQPQHF. The DNA of the CDR3 is TGTGCCAGCAGCAGACAGGGAGAGGGCAATCAGCCCCAGCATTTT.

Regarding this clone: The identical CDR3 is also encoded by other nucleotide sequences in the sample. V is TRBV28 and J is TRBJ2-5; no definite D call. Germline V gene data show CDR1 as MDHEN and CDR2 as SYDVKM. This CDR3 is built from 12 residues. V was pared by 6 bases and J by 4 bases, with 9 bases between. This CDR3 reads CASSPTRETQYF. The CDR3 region has the DNA TGTGCCAGCAGCCCGACTCGAGAGACCCAGTACTTC. The full variable domain, with the rest looked up from reference TRBV28 and TRBJ2-5, is DVKVTQSSRYLVKRTGEKVFLECVQDMDHENMFWYRQDPGLGLRLIYFSYDVKMKEKGDIPEGYSVSREKKERFSLILESASTNQTSMYLCASSPTRETQYFGPGTRLLVL.

The J gene is TRBJ1-3, the V gene TRBV6-6, with TRBD1 as a possible D gene (5 bases). This CDR3 has 16 amino acids. V gave up 4 bases and J gave up 4 bases, with 17 bases separating them. In germline, CDR1 is MNHNY, CDR2 SVGAGI (reference sequence). Written as DNA, the CDR3 is TGTGCCAGCAGTTTGACAGCTTCCCGTCCCGGAAACACCATATATTTT. Translation gives CASSLTASRPGNTIYF.

This chain links TRBV5-1 with TRBJ2-2, with 10 bases fitting TRBD1. This CDR3 contains 16 residues. V dropped 4 bases and J dropped 5; count of bases not matched to a gene: 8. Germline lookup yields CDR1 SGHRS and CDR2 YFSETQ. The CDR3 loop reads CASSPGQGVYTGELFF. The DNA of the CDR3 is TGCGCCAGCAGCCCCGGACAGGGGGTGTATACCGGGGAGCTGTTTTTT.

V usage is TRBV9 and J usage is TRBJ2-7, with a tentative D call TRBD2 (5 bases). V was cut by 0 bases and J by 3 bases, with 16 bases left in between. CDR3 length: 16 residues. Germline CDR1 SGDLS, CDR2 YYNGEE. The CDR3 region is CASSVGGRGSDYEQYF. CDR3 DNA: TGTGCCAGCAGCGTAGGAGGGAGAGGGAGCGACTACGAGCAGTACTTC.

The chain has TRBV24-1 and TRBJ2-7; tentative D call: TRBD1 (6 bases). From germline, CDR1 is KGHDR and CDR2 SFDVKD. Trimming cost V 5 bases and J 4 bases, with 23 bases left between them. The CDR3 covers 17 residues. The CDR3 here is CATSVKDSQRKFYEQYF. CDR3 nucleotide sequence: TGTGCCACCAGTGTGAAGGACAGTCAGCGAAAATTTTACGAGCAGTACTTC.

The chain joins TRBV5-6 to TRBJ1-1, with D tentatively TRBD1 (5 bases). Germline V gene data show CDR1 as SGHDT and CDR2 as YYEEEE. V dropped 0 bases and J dropped 4 bases, with 7 bases sitting between them. The CDR3 spans 13 residues. In nucleotides, the CDR3 is TGTGCCAGCAGCTTGGTAGGGGCCACTGAAGCTTTCTTT. It encodes CASSLVGATEAFF.

The V gene is TRBV14, the J gene TRBJ1-6, with D hard to call. The length of the CDR3 is 16 residues. The V gene's germline CDR1 is SGHDN and CDR2 FVKESK. The V end was cut by 0 bases, the J end by 7 bases, with 13 bases between. For the CDR3, the DNA is TGTGCCAGCAGCCAAGAAAGAGGAATATTCAATTCACCCCTCCACTTT. It yields the protein CASSQERGIFNSPLHF.

This clone occurred once. The same CDR3 arises from other DNA sequences in this sample as well. The chain employs TRBV28 and TRBJ2-7; TRBD2 is a possible D gene (6 bases). Deletions cut 7 bases from V and 3 bases from J, with 13 bases between. Germline-derived CDR1 and CDR2 are MDHEN and SYDVKM. The CDR3 sequence is 13 residues long. CDR3 DNA sequence: TGTGCCAGCACCCCGGGGGTCGTCTACGAGCAGTACTTC. This encodes CASTPGVVYEQYF.